This passage covers 2 T cell receptor beta chains from one sample sequenced in a study of T cells in Graves' hyperthyroidism and ophthalmopathy. Amplification of TCR beta CDR3 regions was performed using RNA transcripts as template. The HTBI set primed first-round TCR CDR3 RT-PCR. TCRdb recomputed calls from the multiplex PCR reads with MiXCR, one row per CDR3 protein. Of 650,000 to 850,000 distinct CDR3 sequences listed, approximately 18% are singletons. Input material: blood. The receptors shown here come from a woman in her fifties or sixties with Graves' hyperthyroidism that later progressed to Graves' ophthalmopathy.

This chain joins TRBV6-1 and TRBJ2-7; D is perhaps TRBD1 (6 bases). This CDR3 spans 13 amino acids. The V end lost 6 bases, the J end lost 4 bases, and 13 bases lay between the germline ends. The germline V gene has CDR1 MNHNS and CDR2 SASEGT. CDR3 coding DNA: TGTGCCAGCAGATTGGGACACCAATACGAGCAGTACTTC. Translated: CASRLGHQYEQYF.

The V call is TRBV19, the J call TRBJ1-2; TRBD1 is a possible D gene (6 bases). Germline CDR1 is LNHDA and CDR2 is SQIVND (reference sequence). The length of the CDR3 is 14 residues. Deletions cut 7 bases from V and 0 bases from J, with 12 bases between. CDR3 nucleotide sequence: TGTGCCAGTACACGACAGGCTCCTAACTATGGCTACACCTTC. Its translation: CASTRQAPNYGYTF.